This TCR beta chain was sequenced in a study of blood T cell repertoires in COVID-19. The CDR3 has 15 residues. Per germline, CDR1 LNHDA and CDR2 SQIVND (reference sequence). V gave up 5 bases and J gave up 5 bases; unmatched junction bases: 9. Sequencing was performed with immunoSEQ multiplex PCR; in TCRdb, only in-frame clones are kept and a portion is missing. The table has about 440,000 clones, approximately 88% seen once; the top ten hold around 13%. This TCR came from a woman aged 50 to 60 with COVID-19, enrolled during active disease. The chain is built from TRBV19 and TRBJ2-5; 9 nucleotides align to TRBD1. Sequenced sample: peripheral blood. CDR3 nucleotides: TGTGCCAGTAGTCCCGGGACAGGGTGGGGGGAGACCCAGTACTTC. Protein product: CASSPGTGWGETQYF.